One sample yielded the 19 T cell receptor beta chains listed below, sequenced in a study of cytomegalovirus exposure and HLA in healthy donors. The PCR made use of 60 Vbeta and 13 Jbeta primers. Sequenced by immunoSEQ multiplex PCR; TCRdb stores in-frame clones only, minus some. The data show over 100,000 clones, 81% seen once. Sequenced sample: PBMCs. The source is a woman in her twenties or thirties in good health and CMV-seronegative.

V is TRBV13 and J is TRBJ2-1, with 7 bases matching TRBD2. The CDR3 totals 18 residues. J lost 0 bases, V lost 5 bases, and 13 bases had no gene match. Germline CDR1 is PRHDT and CDR2 is FYEKMQ (reference sequence). The chain's CDR3 is CASSPLQGTKSSYNEQFF. The CDR3 nucleotides read TGTGCCAGCAGCCCCCTCCAAGGGACTAAGAGCTCCTACAATGAGCAGTTCTTC.

The chain has TRBV11-2 and TRBJ2-7; 13 bases map to TRBD2. This CDR3 is 15 amino acids long. Looked up from germline, CDR1 is SGHAT and CDR2 is FQNNGV. V trimming: 5 bases; J trimming: 6 bases; junction bases outside the gene matches: 7. For the CDR3, the DNA is TGTGCCAGCAGCCCTCCCGGGACTAGCGGGACCGAGCAGTACTTC. Its translation: CASSPPGTSGTEQYF.

The count of this clone is one. V and J are TRBV7-2 and TRBJ2-3, with a tentative D call TRBD2 (5 bases). Trimming stripped 8 bases from V and 3 bases from J, with 9 bases between. The length of the CDR3 is 12 residues. Germline assignment: CDR1 SGHTA and CDR2 FQGNSA. CDR3 sequence (DNA): TGTGCCAGCCAAGCGGAGACAGATACGCAGTATTTT. As protein: CASQAETDTQYF.

The rearrangement links TRBV29-1 to TRBJ1-2, with a weak D call TRBD1 (6 bases). CDR3 length: 13 residues. V lost 7 bases to trimming and J lost 1 base, with 13 bases between them. CDR1 and CDR2 (germline): SQVTM, ANQGSEA. In nucleotides, the CDR3 is TGCAGCGCCTCACAGGGATTTAACTATGGCTACACCTTC. Translated: CSASQGFNYGYTF.

The chain employs TRBV11-2 and TRBJ1-3; D might be TRBD1 (6 bases). The germline V gene has CDR1 SGHAT and CDR2 FQNNGV. The CDR3 runs 14 residues. V was pared by 4 bases and J by 4 bases, with 11 bases between. CDR3 DNA: TGTGCCAGCAGCTCCAGACAGGCAGGAAACACCATATATTTT. The encoded protein is CASSSRQAGNTIYF.

V is TRBV27 and J is TRBJ2-7; TRBD1 aligns across 9 bases. In germline, CDR1 is MNHEY, CDR2 SMNVEV (reference sequence). The CDR3 contains 16 residues. V was clipped by 5 bases and J by 3 bases; unmatched bases: 11. The CDR3, as DNA: TGTGCCAGCAGTCCGGGACAGGGAACGTTTGTCTACGAGCAGTACTTC. Its translation: CASSPGQGTFVYEQYF.

J is TRBJ1-2 and V is TRBV4-1, with D perhaps matching TRBD1 (6 bases). Trimming removed 1 base from V and 4 bases from J, with 16 bases in between. The CDR3 loop spans 16 amino acids. Looked up from germline, CDR1 is MGHRA and CDR2 is YSYEKL. The CDR3 DNA follows: TGCGCCAGCAGCCAAGGACTCGTCACAGGGCTCTATGGCTACACCTTC. As protein: CASSQGLVTGLYGYTF.

This chain joins TRBV11-3 and TRBJ2-1; possibly TRBD2 for D (5 bases). With 4 bases removed from V and 5 bases from J, the gap between germline ends came to 12 bases. This CDR3 is built from 14 residues. Germline loops: CDR1 SGHNT, CDR2 YENEEA. DNA for the CDR3: TGTGCCAGCAGCTCCCAAGAGACTAACAATGAGCAGTTCTTC. The encoded protein is CASSSQETNNEQFF.

The V gene is TRBV6-5, the J gene TRBJ2-3, with no clear D. V lost 4 bases and J 1 base, leaving 6 bases between the germline ends. CDR3 length: 13 residues. Per germline, CDR1 MNHEY and CDR2 SVGAGI. In DNA form, the CDR3 reads TGTGCCAGCAGTTCCCTCCGCACAGATACGCAGTATTTT. This sequence encodes CASSSLRTDTQYF.

V usage is TRBV5-5 and J usage is TRBJ2-3, with 7 bases matching TRBD1. The CDR3 consists of 15 residues. With V trimmed by 4 bases and J by 5 bases, 10 bases remained unmatched. Per germline, CDR1 SGHKS and CDR2 YYEKEE (reference sequence). The CDR3 coding sequence is TGTGCCAGCAGCCCGGGACAGAATCAGGGAGATACGCAGTATTTT. Amino acids: CASSPGQNQGDTQYF.

The J gene is TRBJ1-5, the V gene TRBV21-1; the table gives TRBD1 as D, unverified against the DNA. TRBV21-1 is reported as a pseudogene. The CDR3 totals 18 residues. This CDR3 reads CASTTTEPPSFSNQPQHF. DNA of the CDR3: TGTGCCAGCACCACAACAGAACCACCGTCTTTTAGCAATCAGCCCCAGCATTTT.

J is TRBJ2-1 and V is TRBV9, with D perhaps matching TRBD1 (6 bases). Trimming took 4 bases from V and 7 from J, leaving 18 bases between them. The CDR3 has 15 residues. The germline V gene encodes CDR1 SGDLS and CDR2 YYNGEE. Here the CDR3 DNA reads TGTGCCAGCAGCCTGGACGGGGCAGGGGAGAATGAGCAGTTCTTC. Encoded protein: CASSLDGAGENEQFF.

V usage is TRBV2 and J usage is TRBJ2-3, with a weak D call TRBD2 (5 bases). CDR3 length equals 15 residues. Germline CDR1 SNHLY, CDR2 FYNNEI. V was trimmed by 6 bases and J by 4 bases, leaving 17 bases between them. The CDR3 DNA is TGTGCCAGCAGAGCCGGGAAACCGCCGCCAGATACGCAGTATTTT. It codes for CASRAGKPPPDTQYF.

The chain links TRBV19 to TRBJ1-2; no clear D. This CDR3 comprises 13 residues. Trimming left V 7 bases short and J 6 bases short, with 15 bases between. Germline CDR1 reads LNHDA; CDR2 reads SQIVND (reference sequence). CDR3 nucleotide sequence: TGTGCCAGTAATCATGAATTCGGAGATGGCTACACCTTC. It codes for CASNHEFGDGYTF.

This clone has a handful of counts. J is TRBJ2-2 and V is TRBV7-6; TRBD2 matches 8 bases. From germline, CDR1 is SGHVS and CDR2 FNYEAQ. J lost 1 base, V lost 4 bases, and 8 bases had no gene match. This CDR3 has 17 amino acids. DNA for the CDR3: TGTGCCAGCAGCTCATCTGCGGGAGGATTGAACACCGGGGAGCTGTTTTTT. It translates to CASSSSAGGLNTGELFF.

The count of this clone is one. The chain uses TRBV6-1 and TRBJ2-7; D is ambiguous. This CDR3 contains 13 residues. V lost 7 bases, J lost 2 bases, and 12 bases lay in between. Germline lookup yields CDR1 MNHNS and CDR2 SASEGT. The CDR3 DNA follows: TGTGCCAGCAAGCGACCCGGCGCCTACGAGCAGTACTTC. As protein: CASKRPGAYEQYF.

The genes are TRBV9 and TRBJ1-2, with a possible D match to TRBD1 (5 bases). The V end lost 0 bases, the J end lost 3 bases, and 12 bases lay between the germline ends. CDR1 and CDR2 from the germline V gene are SGDLS and YYNGEE. CDR3 length: 15 residues. CDR3 loop: CASSVAGMGDYGYTF. CDR3 sequence (DNA): TGTGCCAGCAGCGTAGCAGGGATGGGTGACTATGGCTACACCTTC.

With respect to this clone: At one end, the junction sequence differs from germline, possibly due to a read error. V is TRBV7-9 and J is TRBJ2-2; D ambiguous. Germline V gene data show CDR1 as SEHNR and CDR2 as FQNEAQ (reference sequence). This CDR3 has 12 residues. The CDR3 spells CSSSRWQGELFF. The CDR3 coding sequence is TGTTCCAGCAGCCGATGGCAGGGGGAGCTGTTTTTT.

This clone was observed a single time. The chain carries TRBV5-5 and TRBJ1-2, with TRBD1 matching over 9 bases. This CDR3 is 14 amino acids long. In germline, CDR1 is SGHKS, CDR2 YYEKEE (reference sequence). Trimming took 4 bases from V and 4 from J; bases not matched to a gene: 5. The CDR3 loop is CASSQTGGVYGYTF. The CDR3, as DNA: TGTGCCAGCAGCCAAACAGGGGGCGTCTATGGCTACACCTTC.